Listed below are T cell receptor beta chains from one sample, sequenced in a study of T cell repertoires in cytomegalovirus infection. MiXCR was run by TCRdb on the reads, yielding one entry per CDR3 protein. The table has about 310,000 distinct CDR3 sequences, 17% seen once. What was sequenced was PBMCs. These receptors were obtained from a human donor in good health (CMV status not recorded). Some clones in this sample may be carry-over from other donors' samples. CDR3s include the opening cysteine and the closing phenylalanine or tryptophan. The D gene is left open where the match is weak. Some rows mark clone size as missing; the rest say once, few, many or name a class of expanded clone.

abundance	j_gene	d_gene	v_gene	CDR3nt	CDR3aa
-	TRBJ2-2	-	TRBV27	TGTGCCAGCAGTACGAACAGGGACACCGGGGAGCTGTTTTTT	CASSTNRDTGELFF
-	TRBJ1-1	-	TRBV3-1	TGTGCCAGCAGCCAAGACCATAGCACTGAAGCTTTCTTT	CASSQDHSTEAFF
many	TRBJ1-2	-	TRBV7-2	TGTGCCAGCAGTCGGATGACAGATGGCTACACCTTC	CASSRMTDGYTF
many	TRBJ1-6	-	TRBV7-2	TGTGCCAGCAGCCCCGTTGGGGGATATAATTCACCCCTCCACTTT	CASSPVGGYNSPLHF
-	TRBJ1-6	-	TRBV20-1	TGCAGTGCGCCAACGGGACAACGAAATTCACCCCTCCACTTT	CSAPTGQRNSPLHF
-	TRBJ2-7	TRBD1	TRBV4-1	TGCGCCAGCAGAATTTCGGGACAGGGCCCCAACGAGCAGTACTTC	CASRISGQGPNEQYF
-	TRBJ1-1	TRBD1	TRBV27	TGTGCCAGCAGACCAACACCATCCGGGACAGATGTTGAAGCTTTCTTT	CASRPTPSGTDVEAFF
many	TRBJ2-1	-	TRBV5-4	TGTGCCAGCAGCTTGGACCCCGCAGAGGTTAATAAGCAGTTCTTC	CASSLDPAEVNKQFF
-	TRBJ2-2	TRBD2	TRBV20-1	TGCAGTGTCAGGAACATCGCACGGGGGGATCCCGGGGAGCTGTTTTTT	CSVRNIARGDPGELFF
few	TRBJ2-7	TRBD2	TRBV5-6	TGTGCCAGCAGCTTTCTAGCGGGGGGGCCCAACGAGCAGTACTTC	CASSFLAGGPNEQYF
few	TRBJ2-5	-	TRBV6-5	TGTGCCAGCAGTTACTCGATTGGGACTTCGGGGAGGTCAGAGACCCAGTACTTC	CASSYSIGTSGRSETQYF
-	TRBJ1-3	-	TRBV7-2	TGTGCCAGCAGCTTAGTCCAATCTGGAAACACCATATATTTT	CASSLVQSGNTIYF
many	TRBJ1-4	-	TRBV7-6	TGTGCCAGCAGCTCAATGACAGGAGTGGGGGAAAAACTGTTTTTT	CASSSMTGVGEKLFF
few	TRBJ2-3	-	TRBV24-1	TGTGCCACCAGTGATTTGGCGGGACACCGCACAGATACGCAGTATTTT	CATSDLAGHRTDTQYF
many	TRBJ1-5	-	TRBV7-6	TGTGCCAGCAGCCGTAGTTCAGGCTTCAATCAGCCCCAGCATTTT	CASSRSSGFNQPQHF
few	TRBJ2-1	-	TRBV6-1	TGTGCCAGCAACCCTAATGGTCCCATCTACAATGAGCAGTTCTTC	CASNPNGPIYNEQFF
few	TRBJ1-4	-	TRBV20-1	TGCAGTGCTAAAACAGCAACTAATGAAAAACTGTTTTTT	CSAKTATNEKLFF
many	TRBJ2-3	-	TRBV2	TGTGCCAGCCGCGAGGGGACAGATACGCAGTATTTT	CASREGTDTQYF
-	TRBJ2-3	TRBD1	TRBV19	TGTGCCAGTAGTATCAGGGGGCGGGCAGATACGCAGTATTTT	CASSIRGRADTQYF
-	TRBJ1-5	TRBD1	TRBV20-1	TGCAGTGCTAGCCCGGGACAGTCTGTTAGGACCCAGCATTTT	CSASPGQSVRTQHF
-	TRBJ2-3	TRBD2	TRBV5-4	TGTGCCAGCAGCTTGAGCGGGGGGGCCTCAGATACGCAGTATTTT	CASSLSGGASDTQYF
many	TRBJ2-7	TRBD1	TRBV7-2	TGTGCCAGCAGCTTAGTCCAGGGGGAATACGAGCAGTACTTC	CASSLVQGEYEQYF